The clone carrying this TCR beta chain was observed a few times. Its antigen remains unidentified. The data are from a study of beta chain features in type 1 diabetes. The length of the CDR3 is 15 residues. Trimming took 4 bases from V and 4 from J; bases not matched to a gene: 7. The germline V gene encodes CDR1 LGHNA and CDR2 YSLEER. Overall study results and limits: Moderate yet significant TCRB CDR3 shortening was seen in Type 1 diabetes patients in all four CD4+ subsets. High-TCR-expressing cells could be over-represented by cDNA sequencing. More deletions and fewer insertions at VDJ junctions were seen in type 1 diabetes patients.

The study reverse transcribed the entire isolated RNA, so it sequenced expressed TCRB transcripts. The table came from immunoSEQ multiplex PCR; TCRdb's copy has only in-frame clones and leaves some out. Of 200,000 to 300,000 clones in the sample, 11% were seen once. The material sequenced was naive CD4+ T cells from blood. The clonotype was recovered from a man aged 25-40 years with type 1 diabetes. The chain couples TRBV4-3 to TRBJ1-5; 7 nucleotides align to TRBD1. This CDR3 reads CASSRDRATNQPQHF. Here the CDR3 DNA reads TGCGCCAGCAGCCGGGACAGAGCCACTAATCAGCCCCAGCATTTT.